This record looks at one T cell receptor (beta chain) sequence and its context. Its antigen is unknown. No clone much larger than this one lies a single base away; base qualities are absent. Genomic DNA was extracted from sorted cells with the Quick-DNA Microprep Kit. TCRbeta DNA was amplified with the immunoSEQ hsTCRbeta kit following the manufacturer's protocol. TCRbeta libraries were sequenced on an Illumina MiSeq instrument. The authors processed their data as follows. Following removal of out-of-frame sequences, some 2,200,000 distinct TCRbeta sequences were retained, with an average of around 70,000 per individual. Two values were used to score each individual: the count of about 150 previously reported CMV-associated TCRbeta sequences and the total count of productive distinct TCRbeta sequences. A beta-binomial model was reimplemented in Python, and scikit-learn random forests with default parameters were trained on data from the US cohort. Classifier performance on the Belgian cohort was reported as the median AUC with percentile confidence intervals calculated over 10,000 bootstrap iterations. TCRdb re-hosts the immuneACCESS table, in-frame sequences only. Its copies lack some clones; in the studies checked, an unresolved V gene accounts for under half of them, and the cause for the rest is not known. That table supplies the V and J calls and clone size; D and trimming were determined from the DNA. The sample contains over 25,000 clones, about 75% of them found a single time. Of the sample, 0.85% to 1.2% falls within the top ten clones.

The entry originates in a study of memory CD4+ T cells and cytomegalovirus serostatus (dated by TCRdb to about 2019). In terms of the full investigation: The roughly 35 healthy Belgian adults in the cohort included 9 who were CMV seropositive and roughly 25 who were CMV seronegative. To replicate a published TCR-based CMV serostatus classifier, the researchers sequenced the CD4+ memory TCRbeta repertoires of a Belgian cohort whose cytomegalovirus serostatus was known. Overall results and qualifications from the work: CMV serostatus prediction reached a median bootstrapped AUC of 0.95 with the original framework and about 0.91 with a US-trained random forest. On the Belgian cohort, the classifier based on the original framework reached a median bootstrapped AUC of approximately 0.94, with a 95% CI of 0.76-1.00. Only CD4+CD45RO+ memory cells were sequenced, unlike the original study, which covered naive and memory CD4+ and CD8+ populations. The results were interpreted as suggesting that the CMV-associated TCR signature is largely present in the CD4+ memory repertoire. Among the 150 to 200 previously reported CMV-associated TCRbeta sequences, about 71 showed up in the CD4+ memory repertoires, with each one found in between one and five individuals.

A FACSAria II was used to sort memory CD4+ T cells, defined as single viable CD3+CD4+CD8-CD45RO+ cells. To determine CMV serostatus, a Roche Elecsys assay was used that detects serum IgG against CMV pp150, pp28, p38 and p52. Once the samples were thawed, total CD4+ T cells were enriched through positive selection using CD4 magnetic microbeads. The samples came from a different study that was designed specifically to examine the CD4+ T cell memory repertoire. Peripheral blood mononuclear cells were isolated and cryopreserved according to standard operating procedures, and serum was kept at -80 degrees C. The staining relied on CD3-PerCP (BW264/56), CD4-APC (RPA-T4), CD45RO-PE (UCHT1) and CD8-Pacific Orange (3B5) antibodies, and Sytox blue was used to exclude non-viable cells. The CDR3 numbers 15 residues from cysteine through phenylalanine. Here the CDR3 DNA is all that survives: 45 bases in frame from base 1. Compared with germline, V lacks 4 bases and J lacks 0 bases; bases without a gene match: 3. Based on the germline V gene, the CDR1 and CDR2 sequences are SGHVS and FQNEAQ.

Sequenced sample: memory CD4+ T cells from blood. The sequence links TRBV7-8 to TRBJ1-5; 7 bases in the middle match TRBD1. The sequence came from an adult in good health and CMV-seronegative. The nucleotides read TGTGCCAGCAGCTCCAACAGGGGTAGCAATCAGCCCCAGCATTTT. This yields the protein CASSSNRGSNQPQHF.